The rows below give T cell receptor beta chains drawn from one sample of a study of T cell repertoires in cytomegalovirus infection. From the reads, TCRdb called clonotypes with MiXCR, one entry per CDR3 protein. The sample includes 510,000 or so distinct CDR3 sequences, approximately 26% of them seen just once. The sequenced sample consisted of PBMCs. These TCRs come from a human donor in good health (CMV status not recorded). Some clones in this sample may be carry-over from other donors' samples. Both conserved end residues are part of each CDR3. A D gene is named only where the DNA matches it firmly. The size of a clone is reported for some rows only, either as once, few or many, or as a class for expanded clones.

few | TRBD1 | TRBJ1-4 | TRBV5-5 | TGTGCCAGCAGATCGACCCCGCCGGGACAGGCCTTCGCGAATGAAAAACTGTTTTTT | CASRSTPPGQAFANEKLFF
- | - | TRBJ1-1 | TRBV18 | TGTGCCAGCTCTGGCGACCCGGCGGGGTACACTGAAGCTTTCTTT | CASSGDPAGYTEAFF
many | - | TRBJ2-1 | TRBV7-2 | TGTGCCAGTTCCCGGCAGTTCTTC | CASSRQFF
- | - | TRBJ1-2 | TRBV12-3/TRBV12-4 | TGTGCCAGCAGTTTATTAGCCAGCCATGGCTACACCTTC | CASSLLASHGYTF
few | - | TRBJ1-2 | TRBV28 | TGTGCCAGCAGTTTACCTTCTCCGGGCTACACCTTC | CASSLPSPGYTF
few | - | TRBJ2-6 | TRBV19 | TGTGCCAGTAGTATTTACCACACCTCTGGGGCCAACGTCCTGACTTTC | CASSIYHTSGANVLTF
few | - | TRBJ1-6 | TRBV10-3 | TGTGCCATCAGGGGGGAGAATAATTCACCCCTCCACTTT | CAIRGENNSPLHF
few | TRBD2 | TRBJ2-1 | TRBV27 | TGTGCCAGCAGTTTATTGGCCCCTAGCGGGAGTACCTACAATGAGCAGTTCTTC | CASSLLAPSGSTYNEQFF
many | - | TRBJ2-1 | TRBV7-2 | TGTGCCAGCAGCTTAGGAGGGGCCTCCTCCTACAATGAGCAGTTCTTC | CASSLGGASSYNEQFF
few | - | TRBJ1-6 | TRBV12-3/TRBV12-4 | TGTGCCAGCAGCCTTAGGAACCCACCCCTCCACTTT | CASSLRNPPLHF
- | TRBD2 | TRBJ2-1 | TRBV7-9 | TGTGCCAGCAGCCCCTATAGCGGGAGCTCCTACAATGAGCAGTTCTTC | CASSPYSGSSYNEQFF
many | TRBD1 | TRBJ1-1 | TRBV7-2 | TGTGCCAGCAGCCGTAAGACAGGGGGCATCGTGAACACTGAAGCTTTCTTT | CASSRKTGGIVNTEAFF
few | TRBD1 | TRBJ2-1 | TRBV29-1 | TGCAGCGCCCCGAGGGGGCGGATCAGCTCCTACAATGAGCAGTTCTTC | CSAPRGRISSYNEQFF
- | - | TRBJ2-1 | TRBV24-1 | TGTGCCACCAGTGGCCTGCGGAAAGAATACAATGAGCAGTTCTTC | CATSGLRKEYNEQFF
- | TRBD1 | TRBJ1-4 | TRBV2 | TGTGCCAGCACACCGGGACAGGATAATGAAAAACTGTTTTTT | CASTPGQDNEKLFF
many | - | TRBJ1-1 | TRBV7-8 | TGTGCCAGCAGCTTAAGGAGGGTTAGGGGGACCGCCGAAGCTTTCTTT | CASSLRRVRGTAEAFF
many | TRBD1 | TRBJ2-1 | TRBV11-2 | TGTGCCAGCAGCTTCGGGACAGGGTTGCTTGCTGAGCAGTTCTTC | CASSFGTGLLAEQFF
- | TRBD2 | TRBJ2-2 | TRBV7-2 | TGTGCCAGCAGAACTTCGGGCCTAGCGGGAGGTCAGACCGGGGAGCTGTTTTTT | CASRTSGLAGGQTGELFF
- | - | TRBJ2-2 | TRBV19 | TGTGCCAGTAGTATATGGGCAGCCGGGGAGCTGTTTTTT | CASSIWAAGELFF
many | - | TRBJ1-2 | TRBV7-3 | TGTGCCAGCAGCAACTCCGGGACACAGGGCTACACCTTC | CASSNSGTQGYTF
- | - | TRBJ2-7 | TRBV24-1 | TGTGCCACCAGTGATTTGCACTTCAGGGACTCCTACGAGCAGTACTTC | CATSDLHFRDSYEQYF
- | - | TRBJ1-5 | TRBV30 | TGTGCCTGGAGTGAGTCCCACTTTCTTAATCAGCCCCAGCATTTT | CAWSESHFLNQPQHF
- | - | TRBJ2-7 | TRBV27 | TGTGCCAGCAGTACCGGCCCGGACAGCTCCTACGAGCAGTACTTC | CASSTGPDSSYEQYF
- | - | TRBJ1-2 | TRBV12-3/TRBV12-4 | TGTGCCAGCAGTTTAGCGCATCGGGGGGCTCGGGGCTACACCTTC | CASSLAHRGARGYTF
many | - | TRBJ2-7 | TRBV7-2 | TGTGCCAGCACCGAGGGATCCGGGACCCCATCCTACGAGCAGTACTTC | CASTEGSGTPSYEQYF
- | - | TRBJ2-3 | TRBV11-2 | TGTGCCAGCAGAACGGGACTCACAGATACGCAGTATTTT | CASRTGLTDTQYF
- | - | TRBJ1-4 | TRBV27 | TGTGCCAGCAGTTTCACAGCCTCGGGTGAAAAACTGTTTTTT | CASSFTASGEKLFF
- | TRBD2 | TRBJ2-2 | TRBV7-9 | TGTGCCAGCAGCCCAGGGACTAGCGGGAGGAAGCCGAACACCGGGGAGCTGTTTTTT | CASSPGTSGRKPNTGELFF